This T cell receptor (beta chain) derives from a study of response to subunit inactivated influenza vaccine. Study findings and constraints: Authors suggested each seasonal influenza vaccination recruits few new T cells.

TCRdb re-analysed the RT-PCR reads in MiXCR, keeping a single row per CDR3 protein. The table has around 320,000 distinct CDR3 sequences, 22% seen once. Regarding this clonotype: Its antigen is not identified.

Germline V CDR1 and CDR2: SGHKS, YYEKEE (reference sequence). The CDR3 extends over 15 amino acids. Trimming stripped 0 bases from V and 6 bases from J, with 13 bases between. The chain uses TRBV5-5 and TRBJ2-1; D uncertain. The TCR comes from a man between 50 and 75 years old who received an inactivated influenza vaccine. This specimen consisted of PBMCs from blood, obtained about 20 months after vaccination. This chain's CDR3 is CASSLVGAASNEQFF. The CDR3 DNA reads TGTGCCAGCAGCTTGGTGGGCGCAGCCTCCAATGAGCAGTTCTTC.